This TCR beta chain was sequenced for a study of blood T cell repertoires in COVID-19. Overall study context: Sites in the United States, Italy and Spain provided acute and convalescent COVID-19 samples. In each case, the material was cDNA or gDNA derived from T cells, B-cell-depleted T cells, or PBMCs.

How the authors handled the data: How many nucleated cells were present was estimated from reference gene primer amplification. The protocol was immunoSEQ multiplex PCR, while the TCRdb copy is restricted to in-frame clones and leaves out a portion. From that table come the V and J calls and clone size; the DNA was used to work out D and trimming. Of approximately 140,000 clones listed, 70% to 90% are singletons. CDR1 MNHEY and CDR2 SMNVEV come from the germline V gene (reference sequence). The CDR3 loop spans 14 amino acids. V lost 6 bases to trimming and J lost 5 bases; unmatched junction nucleotides: 6.

Sequencing was performed on peripheral blood. The chain carries TRBV27 and TRBJ2-3, with 9 bases aligning to TRBD2. This TCR came from a woman aged 55 to 70 with acute or convalescent COVID-19. DNA of the CDR3: TGTGCCAGCAGGGCTCGCGGGGGGGTAGATACGCAGTATTTT. Encoded protein: CASRARGGVDTQYF.